One and the same sample provided the 11 T cell receptor beta chains below, sequenced in a study of T-cell reconstitution after alpha-beta-depleted transplantation in children. The authors prepared the TCRbeta library with unique molecular identifiers. TCRdb re-derived calls from the PCR reads in MiXCR, one entry per CDR3 protein. In the table there are about 500,000 distinct CDR3 sequences, 32% of which are singletons. The sample in question was PBMCs from the stem cell graft donor, obtained from the stem cell graft. These receptors were obtained from a human donor who donated a stem cell graft to a child with aplastic anemia.

The gene calls are TRBV20-1 and TRBJ2-1, with 7 positions matching TRBD1. The CDR3 length is 14 residues. In germline, CDR1 is DFQATT, CDR2 SNEGSKA (reference sequence). Unmatched junction bases numbered 8, after V lost 5 bases and J lost 4 bases. DNA of the CDR3: TGCAGTGCTCTCCCCCTGGACAGGTACAATGAGCAGTTCTTC. Its translation is CSALPLDRYNEQFF.

This clonotype was recorded only once. The chain recombines TRBV12-3 or TRBV12-4 with TRBJ2-5; 10 nucleotides line up with TRBD1. Trimming took 5 bases from V and 4 from J; bases not matched to a gene: 7. The CDR3 is 15 residues long. This CDR3 is CASSPIWTGGETQYF. As DNA, the CDR3 is TGTGCCAGCAGTCCAATTTGGACAGGGGGAGAGACCCAGTACTTC.

This chain connects TRBV6-1 to TRBJ2-1; 14 bases fit TRBD2. Germline CDR1 reads MNHNS; CDR2 reads SASEGT. CDR3 length: 16 residues. The V segment lost 6 bases and the J segment 8 bases; nucleotides outside the gene matches: 9. The DNA for the CDR3 is TGTGCCAGCAGACTGCCGGGACTAGCGGGAGTCCATGAGCAGTTCTTC. It encodes CASRLPGLAGVHEQFF.

This clonotype has more than one count but fewer than ten. The chain is built from TRBV9 and TRBJ2-5; D may be TRBD1 (5 bases). CDR3 size: 14 residues. Germline values: CDR1 SGDLS, CDR2 YYNGEE. V dropped 6 bases and J dropped 5 bases, with 17 bases sitting between them. DNA of the CDR3: TGTGCCAGCAATCAGGGTGCCCTGGGGGAGACCCAGTACTTC. Translating gives CASNQGALGETQYF.

The chain is built from TRBV30 and TRBJ1-5; possible D gene TRBD1, 6 bases. V lost 0 bases and J lost 1, with 16 bases in between. The CDR3 totals 17 residues. In germline, CDR1 is GTSNPN, CDR2 SVGIG (reference sequence). Written as DNA, the CDR3 is TGTGCCTGGAGTGTATCTAAGGGGGGTGGCAGCAATCAGCCCCAGCATTTT. Translating gives CAWSVSKGGGSNQPQHF. The whole variable domain, filled in from reference TRBV30 and TRBJ1-5, reads SQTIHQWPATLVQPVGSPLSLECTVEGTSNPNLYWYRQAAGRGLQLLFYSVGIGQISSEVPQNLSASRPQDRQFILSSKKLLLSDSGFYLCAWSVSKGGGSNQPQHFGDGTRLSIL.

The rearrangement uses TRBV7-6 and TRBJ1-3; D not certain. Trimming took off 1 base at V and 2 bases at J, with 6 bases between the two ends. Germline CDR1 reads SGHVS; CDR2 reads FNYEAQ. CDR3 size: 14 residues. As DNA, the CDR3 is TGTGCCAGCAGCTTAGGGTCCCCTGGAAACACCATATATTTT. This encodes CASSLGSPGNTIYF. The full variable domain, with the rest looked up from reference TRBV7-6 and TRBJ1-3, is GAGVSQSPRYKVTKRGQDVALRCDPISGHVSLYWYRQALGQGPEFLTYFNYEAQQDKSGLPNDRFSAERPEGSISTLTIQRTEQRDSAMYRCASSLGSPGNTIYFGEGSWLTVV.

This clonotype was seen more than once but under ten times. V gene TRBV6-2 or TRBV6-3 combines with J gene TRBJ2-5; 12 positions match TRBD2. Per the germline V gene, CDR1 is MNHEY and CDR2 is SVGEGT. The V segment lost 4 bases and the J segment 4 bases; nucleotides outside the gene matches: 7. The CDR3 has 16 residues. The CDR3, as DNA: TGTGCCAGCAGTTTATCACCGGGACTAGCGGGAGAGACCCAGTACTTC. It yields the protein CASSLSPGLAGETQYF.

This clonotype has just a few counts. The genes are TRBV24-1 and TRBJ1-2, with TRBD1 matching over 11 bases. CDR3 size: 16 residues. CDR1 KGHDR and CDR2 SFDVKD come from the germline V gene. V was pared by 0 bases and J by 2 bases, with 1 base of the junction left unmatched. The CDR3 region is CATSDLGQGANYGYTF. In nucleotides, the CDR3 is TGTGCCACCAGTGATTTGGGACAGGGGGCGAACTATGGCTACACCTTC.

J is TRBJ2-1 and V is TRBV20-1; 7 nucleotides align to TRBD2. Germline loops: CDR1 DFQATT, CDR2 SNEGSKA (reference sequence). V lost 0 bases to trimming and J lost 9 bases; unmatched junction nucleotides: 11. The CDR3 sequence is 15 residues long. The CDR3 DNA sequence: TGCAGTGCTAGAGAGGGAAGCGGGGCGGCTCGTGAGCAGTTCTTC. The encoded protein is CSAREGSGAAREQFF.

The chain links TRBV9 to TRBJ1-1, with D unclear. The V and J ends lost 3 bases and 0 bases respectively, with 9 bases between them. Germline CDR1 reads SGDLS; CDR2 reads YYNGEE. This CDR3 has 14 residues. CDR3 in DNA: TGTGCCAGCAGCGCCTCTATAATGAACACTGAAGCTTTCTTT. Protein product: CASSASIMNTEAFF. The complete variable domain, with remaining parts taken from reference TRBV9 and TRBJ1-1, reads DSGVTQTPKHLITATGQRVTLRCSPRSGDLSVYWYQQSLDQGLQFLIQYYNGEERAKGNILERFSAQQFPDLHSELNLSSLELGDSALYFCASSASIMNTEAFFGQGTRLTVV.

This clonotype has just a few counts. The chain joins TRBV4-3 to TRBJ2-7; D ambiguous. V gave up 1 base and J gave up 2 bases, with 15 bases separating them. Looked up from germline, CDR1 is LGHNA and CDR2 is YSLEER. The CDR3 is 16 amino acids. CDR3 sequence (DNA): TGCGCCAGCAGCCAAGTACACGAGCTTGGCCCCTACGAGCAGTACTTC. Its protein is CASSQVHELGPYEQYF.